Shown below are 23 T cell receptor beta chains from a single sample sequenced in a study of cytomegalovirus exposure and HLA in healthy donors. PCR primers comprised 60 Vbeta and 13 Jbeta primers. TCRdb's copy holds only in-frame clones and misses some; the assay was immunoSEQ multiplex PCR. The profile shows around 300,000 clones, approximately 70% of them singletons. What was sequenced was PBMCs. These receptors originate from a female donor in good health and CMV-seronegative.

The rearrangement uses TRBV18 and TRBJ1-5; D gene ambiguous. Trimming pared 3 bases from V and 6 bases from J, leaving 18 bases between. CDR1 and CDR2 from the germline V gene are KGHSH and LQKENI. The CDR3 is made up of 16 amino acids. The CDR3 coding sequence is TGTGCCAGCTCACCCGACGGCGAACTAAACGCTCAGCCCCAGCATTTT. Translated: CASSPDGELNAQPQHF.

The chain is built from TRBV30 and TRBJ2-1, with 11 bases aligning to TRBD2. CDR1 is GTSNPN and CDR2 is SVGIG in the germline V gene (reference sequence). The junction had 6 bases not matched to a gene; V was cut back by 1 base and J by 7 bases. The CDR3 has 15 amino acids. The CDR3 loop reads CAWSAGTSGMNEQFF. The CDR3 DNA reads TGTGCCTGGAGTGCCGGGACTAGCGGAATGAATGAGCAGTTCTTC.

The chain uses TRBV7-9 and TRBJ1-1; no definite D call. The CDR3 loop spans 14 amino acids. V shed 5 bases and J shed 0 bases, with 10 bases lying between them. Germline lookup yields CDR1 SEHNR and CDR2 FQNEAQ (reference sequence). The CDR3 region has the DNA TGTGCCAGCAGCCCCCGGGTCCTGAACACTGAAGCTTTCTTT. This encodes CASSPRVLNTEAFF.

The V and J genes are TRBV6-1 and TRBJ2-1; 10 nucleotides agree with TRBD2. Germline lookup yields CDR1 MNHNS and CDR2 SASEGT. CDR3 length equals 15 residues. V lost 4 bases and J lost 4; bases outside the gene matches: 4. CDR3 region: CASSVSGRSYNEQFF. The CDR3, as DNA: TGTGCCAGCAGTGTTAGCGGGAGGTCATACAATGAGCAGTTCTTC.

The chain carries TRBV28 and TRBJ2-6; D is unclear. Germline V gene data show CDR1 as MDHEN and CDR2 as SYDVKM. V lost 2 bases and J lost 5, with 7 bases in between. The CDR3 length is 14 residues. CDR3 sequence (DNA): TGTGCCAGCAGTTTACCCGAGAGGGCCAACGTCCTGACTTTC. Translating it yields CASSLPERANVLTF.

This clone was found a few times. This chain connects TRBV2 to TRBJ2-1; TRBD2 agrees at 8 bases. Per germline, CDR1 SNHLY and CDR2 FYNNEI. The ends lost 5 bases at V and 9 bases at J; junction bases unmatched: 15. CDR3 length equals 16 residues. The CDR3 here is CASSLYAGLGSSEQFF. CDR3 nucleotides: TGTGCCAGCAGTTTATACGCGGGACTAGGGTCAAGTGAGCAGTTCTTC.

The chain couples TRBV6-1 to TRBJ2-7; 9 nucleotides agree with TRBD1. Germline CDR1 reads MNHNS; CDR2 reads SASEGT. CDR3 size: 14 residues. With 10 bases clipped from V and 6 bases from J, the junction kept 13 bases outside the gene matches. CDR3 residues: CATLFPGTGSEQYF. The CDR3 DNA sequence: TGTGCCACCTTATTCCCCGGGACAGGGAGCGAGCAGTACTTC.

This clone was recorded a few times. This same CDR3 is encoded by further DNA sequences in the sample. The rearrangement links TRBV18 to TRBJ2-5; 8 nucleotides align to TRBD2. V gave up 6 bases and J gave up 5 bases; unmatched junction bases: 8. Per the germline V gene, CDR1 is KGHSH and CDR2 is LQKENI. This CDR3 region has 14 residues. CDR3 region: CASSPGLAGETQYF. The DNA for the CDR3 is TGTGCCAGCTCCCCAGGACTAGCAGGCGAGACCCAGTACTTC.

The chain uses TRBV6-5 and TRBJ1-1, with D possibly matching TRBD1 (5 bases). The germline gives CDR1 MNHEY, CDR2 SVGAGI. V was trimmed by 7 bases and J by 4 bases, leaving 16 bases between them. This CDR3 is built from 14 residues. The CDR3 region has the DNA TGTGCCAGCAACACCCGGGGGGATGGCACTGAAGCTTTCTTT. Its protein is CASNTRGDGTEAFF.

The chain recombines TRBV6-5 with TRBJ1-2; the D gene is possibly TRBD1 (5 bases). The V gene's germline CDR1 is MNHEY and CDR2 SVGAGI. The CDR3 totals 11 residues. Trimming pared 2 bases from V and 7 bases from J, leaving 5 bases between. The CDR3 DNA is TGTGCCAGCAGTTACCAGGGTGGCTACACCTTC. Its protein product is CASSYQGGYTF.

This clone turned up a few times. The V call is TRBV6-5, the J call TRBJ2-3, with 7 bases lining up with TRBD2. Germline-derived CDR1 and CDR2 are MNHEY and SVGAGI. The CDR3 is 15 amino acids. V was clipped by 5 bases and J by 1 base; unmatched bases: 6. CDR3 amino acids: CASSPRAGGTDTQYF. CDR3 nucleotides: TGTGCCAGCAGTCCGCGGGCGGGGGGCACAGATACGCAGTATTTT.

V is TRBV7-2 and J is TRBJ2-2, with TRBD1 as a possible D gene (5 bases). The V end was cut by 8 bases, the J end by 1 base, with 17 bases between. Germline CDR1 and CDR2: SGHTA and FQGNSA. This CDR3 spans 16 amino acids. The CDR3 nucleotides read TGTGCCAGCCGCATTCCCAGGGCCTTGAACACCGGGGAGCTGTTTTTT. It encodes CASRIPRALNTGELFF.

This chain uses TRBV25-1 with TRBJ1-2; D is unclear. V was shortened by 0 bases and J by 12 bases, with 11 bases between the two germline ends. The CDR3 has 12 residues. Germline V gene lookup returns CDR1 MGHDK and CDR2 SYGVNS. As DNA, the CDR3 is TGTGCCAGCAGTGAATACGAGGGTCTGAACACCTTC. This codes for CASSEYEGLNTF.

The V call is TRBV6-5, the J call TRBJ2-6; no definite D call. Trimming shortened V by 0 bases and J by 1 base, and 4 bases separated the two germline ends. This CDR3 has 15 residues. The germline gives CDR1 MNHEY, CDR2 SVGAGI. The CDR3 sequence is CASSYSGSGANVLTF. CDR3 nucleotide sequence: TGTGCCAGCAGTTACTCCGGTTCTGGGGCCAACGTCCTGACTTTC.

V usage is TRBV2 and J usage is TRBJ2-5; 7 bases agree with TRBD2. V gave up 6 bases and J gave up 4 bases; unmatched junction bases: 5. CDR1 is SNHLY, CDR2 FYNNEI, per germline. The CDR3 is 13 residues long. CDR3 in amino acids: CASSPGLLETQYF. CDR3 bases: TGTGCCAGCAGCCCGGGACTACTAGAGACCCAGTACTTC.

The V call is TRBV7-6, the J call TRBJ2-2; the D is unclear. V dropped 8 bases and J dropped 4 bases, with 11 bases sitting between them. The CDR3 runs 13 residues. Germline CDR1 and CDR2: SGHVS and FNYEAQ. CDR3 region: CASSPWLTGELFF. Here the CDR3 DNA reads TGTGCCAGCTCCCCGTGGCTCACCGGGGAGCTGTTTTTT.

In nucleotides, the CDR3 is TGTGCCACCAGCCCCAGCGGGGATTACAATGAGCAGTTCTTC. Residues: CATSPSGDYNEQFF. The V gene is TRBV15, the J gene TRBJ2-1, with 7 bases identical to TRBD2. The CDR3 runs 14 residues. The trim removed 5 bases at V and 4 bases at J, leaving 5 bases unmatched. Germline CDR1 reads LNHNV; CDR2 reads YYDKDF (reference sequence).

The rearrangement links TRBV18 to TRBJ1-4, with D perhaps TRBD1 (5 bases). The germline V gene has CDR1 KGHSH and CDR2 LQKENI. CDR3 size: 17 residues. The V and J ends lost 2 bases and 1 base respectively, with 14 bases between them. The DNA of the CDR3 is TGTGCCAGCTCACCAGCCAGGGCAAGCGTAACTAATGAAAAACTGTTTTTT. It yields the protein CASSPARASVTNEKLFF.

Of note for this clone: One end of the junction does not line up with germline, which may come from a read error. The chain uses TRBV7-9 and TRBJ2-1, with TRBD1 matching over 8 bases. Germline V gene sequence: CDR1 SEHNR, CDR2 FQNEAQ (reference sequence). This CDR3 is built from 16 residues. The DNA of the CDR3 is TGTTCCAGCAGCTTACCGAAGGACAGGGATATATATGAGCAGTTCTTC. This translates into CSSSLPKDRDIYEQFF.

This chain joins TRBV28 and TRBJ1-2; TRBD1 agrees at 9 bases. Germline CDR1 MDHEN, CDR2 SYDVKM. This CDR3 is built from 14 residues. J was trimmed by 6 bases and V by 6 bases; bases with no gene match: 8. CDR3 sequence reads: CASRAGTGRNGYTF. The CDR3 DNA reads as TGTGCCAGCAGGGCCGGGACAGGGCGTAATGGCTACACCTTC.

Here the CDR3 reads CAISRGLAFTDTQYF. CDR3 sequence (DNA): TGTGCCATCAGCCGGGGACTAGCCTTCACAGATACGCAGTATTTT. This chain connects TRBV10-3 to TRBJ2-3; TRBD2 agrees at 9 bases. Germline V gene lookup returns CDR1 ENHRY and CDR2 SYGVKD. The CDR3 consists of 15 residues. Losses at the gene ends were 6 bases for V and 2 bases for J; bases not matched to a gene: 6.

Comment on this clone: At one of its ends the junction is not consistent with the germline gene, which may arise from a read error. CDR3 protein: CASSRGQGLVF. In nucleotides, the CDR3 is TGTGCCAGCAGTCGGGGACAGGGGTTGGTCTTC. The chain links TRBV11-2 to TRBJ2-7, with TRBD1 identical over 10 bases. In germline, CDR1 is SGHAT, CDR2 FQNNGV. The CDR3 length is 11 residues.

This clone was counted a few times. This chain joins TRBV15 and TRBJ2-3; TRBD1 agrees at 7 bases. V lost 6 bases to trimming and J lost 2 bases; unmatched junction nucleotides: 5. Germline V gives CDR1 LNHNV, CDR2 YYDKDF (reference sequence). The CDR3 contains 14 residues. In DNA form, the CDR3 reads TGTGCCACCAGGGGGGACAGCCTCACAGATACGCAGTATTTT. Its protein product is CATRGDSLTDTQYF.